Detailed here is one T cell receptor beta chain. Antigen specificity is unknown. The data stem from a study of T cell repertoires in cytomegalovirus infection. Study at large: Public TCR beta signatures marked donors with CMV infection and the matching HLA.

Between the trimmed V and J ends, which lost 6 bases and 8 bases, there was a span of 19 bases. This CDR3 contains 14 residues. Germline lookup yields CDR1 ENHRY and CDR2 SYGVKD. General study points: The cumulative frequency of public TCR beta families distinguished individuals who carried CMV together with the relevant HLA. It was HLA-C-restricted CMV-specific TCR beta clonotypes that dominated the response ex vivo.

MiXCR, run by TCRdb on the reads, gives a single entry per CDR3 protein. The profile covers about 310,000 distinct CDR3 sequences, with roughly 16% appearing a single time and about 11% taken by the ten largest. Sequencing used PBMCs. This clonotype was sampled from a human donor in good health (CMV status not recorded). Some clones in this sample may be carry-over from other donors' samples. The rearrangement joins TRBV10-3 to TRBJ1-2, with D possibly matching TRBD1 (5 bases). CDR3 in amino acids: CAISPGPIQEGYTF. As DNA, the CDR3 is TGTGCCATCAGCCCGGGACCCATTCAGGAGGGCTACACCTTC.